This paragraph covers one TCR beta chain sequence. Its specificity is unknown. Trimming shortened V by 4 bases and J by 2 bases, and 12 bases separated the two germline ends. The CDR3 extends over 14 amino acids. Germline V lookup: CDR1 SGHKS, CDR2 YYEKEE (reference sequence). TCRdb keeps only in-frame clones here, not all; method: immunoSEQ multiplex PCR. Among under 40,000 clones listed, around 81% were seen once. This sample was taken from a study of PD-1 blockade in classical Hodgkin lymphoma. Study-wide context: The patients were dosed with nivolumab 3 mg/kg, infused intravenously every 2 weeks. Findings and limits, study-wide: Newly diagnosed patients were reported to exhibit reduced baseline TCR diversity relative to healthy donors. Patients were excluded if nivolumab began under 1 year after ASCT (the autologous transplant). CD8+ TCR diversity did not rise significantly by C4D1, unlike CD4+.

This sample's time point: cycle 4 day 1 (C4D1), after more than 5 weeks of nivolumab. Brentuximab vedotin exposure varied, and every patient relapsed after autologous stem cell transplantation. The chain employs TRBV5-5 and TRBJ1-2; D unresolved. This clonotype was obtained from a human donor with classical Hodgkin lymphoma. Sequenced material: peripheral blood mononuclear cells (PBMCs), taken before the fourth cycle of nivolumab. CDR3 bases: TGTGCCAGCAGCGCCGGACGGGAGAACTATGGCTACACCTTC. Amino acids: CASSAGRENYGYTF.